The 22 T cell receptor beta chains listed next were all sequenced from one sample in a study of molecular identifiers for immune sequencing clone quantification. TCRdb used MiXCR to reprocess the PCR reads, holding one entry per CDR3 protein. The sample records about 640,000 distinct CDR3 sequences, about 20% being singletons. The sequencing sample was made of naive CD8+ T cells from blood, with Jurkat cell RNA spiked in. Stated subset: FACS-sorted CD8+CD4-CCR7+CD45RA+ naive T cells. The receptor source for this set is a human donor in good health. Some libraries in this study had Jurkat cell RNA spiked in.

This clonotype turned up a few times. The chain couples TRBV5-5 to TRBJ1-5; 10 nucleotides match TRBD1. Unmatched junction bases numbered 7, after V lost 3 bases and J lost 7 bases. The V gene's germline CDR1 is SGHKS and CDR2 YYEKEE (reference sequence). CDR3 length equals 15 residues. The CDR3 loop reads CASSWDRGDGQPQHF. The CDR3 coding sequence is TGTGCCAGCAGCTGGGACAGGGGCGACGGCCAGCCCCAGCATTTT. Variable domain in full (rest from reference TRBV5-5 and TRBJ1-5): DAGVTQSPTHLIKTRGQQVTLRCSPISGHKSVSWYQQVLGQGPQFIFQYYEKEERGRGNFPDRFSARQFPNYSSELNVNALLLGDSALYLCASSWDRGDGQPQHFGDGTRLSIL.

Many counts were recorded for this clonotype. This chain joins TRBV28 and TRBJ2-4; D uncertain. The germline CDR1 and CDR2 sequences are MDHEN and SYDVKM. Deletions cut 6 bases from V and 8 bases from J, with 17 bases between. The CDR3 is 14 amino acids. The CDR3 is CASRVVGSVDIQYF. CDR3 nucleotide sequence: TGTGCCAGCAGGGTCGTGGGGTCAGTGGACATTCAGTACTTC.

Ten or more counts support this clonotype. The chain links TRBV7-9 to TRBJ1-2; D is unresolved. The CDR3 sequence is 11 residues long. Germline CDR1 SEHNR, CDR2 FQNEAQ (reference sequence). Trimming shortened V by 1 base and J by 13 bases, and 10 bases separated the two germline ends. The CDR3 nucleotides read TGTGCCAGCAGCTTAGACCGGGCACCCACCTTC. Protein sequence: CASSLDRAPTF.

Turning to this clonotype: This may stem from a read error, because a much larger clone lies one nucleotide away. The chain's CDR3 is CASSQDSAGQGLYEQYF. CDR3 in DNA: TGCGCCAGCAGCCAAGATAGTGCGGGACAGGGCCTTTACGAGCAGTACTTC. The chain recombines TRBV4-3 with TRBJ2-7; 9 nucleotides align to TRBD1. The CDR3 runs 17 residues. The J segment lost 4 bases and the V segment lost 0 bases, leaving 10 bases of the junction unmatched. Germline CDR1 and CDR2: LGHNA and YSLEER.

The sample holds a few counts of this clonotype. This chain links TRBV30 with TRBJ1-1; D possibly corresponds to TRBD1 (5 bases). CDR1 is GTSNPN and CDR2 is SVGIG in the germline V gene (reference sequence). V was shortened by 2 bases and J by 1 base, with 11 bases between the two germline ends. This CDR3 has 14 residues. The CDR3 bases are TGTGCCTGGAGTCACGGGACGCGGAACACTGAAGCTTTCTTT. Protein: CAWSHGTRNTEAFF.

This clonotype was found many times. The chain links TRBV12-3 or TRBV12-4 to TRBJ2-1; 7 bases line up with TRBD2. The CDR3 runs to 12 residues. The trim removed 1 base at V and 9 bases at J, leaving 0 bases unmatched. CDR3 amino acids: CASSLERGEQFF. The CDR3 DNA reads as TGTGCCAGCAGTTTAGAGCGGGGTGAGCAGTTCTTC.

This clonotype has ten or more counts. The CDR3 nucleotides are TGTGCCAGCAGCCCGGAAGGGCGAACTGAAGCTTTCTTT. Translating it yields CASSPEGRTEAFF. This chain uses TRBV14 with TRBJ1-1, with unresolved D. V dropped 4 bases and J dropped 5 bases, with 11 bases sitting between them. This CDR3 region has 13 residues. Per germline, CDR1 SGHDN and CDR2 FVKESK.

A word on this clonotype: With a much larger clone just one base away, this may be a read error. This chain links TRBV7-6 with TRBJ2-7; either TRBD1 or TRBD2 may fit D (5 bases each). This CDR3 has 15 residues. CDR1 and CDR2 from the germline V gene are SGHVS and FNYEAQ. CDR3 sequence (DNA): TGTGCCAGCAGCCACCGGGACGGAGGTTCCTACGGGCAGTACTTC. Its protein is CASSHRDGGSYGQYF.

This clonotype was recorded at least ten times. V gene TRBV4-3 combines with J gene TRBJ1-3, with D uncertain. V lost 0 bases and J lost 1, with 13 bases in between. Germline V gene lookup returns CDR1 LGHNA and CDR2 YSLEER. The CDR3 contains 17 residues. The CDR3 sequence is CASSQDFRPSSGNTIYF. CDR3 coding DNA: TGCGCCAGCAGCCAAGATTTTCGGCCATCGTCTGGAAACACCATATATTTT.

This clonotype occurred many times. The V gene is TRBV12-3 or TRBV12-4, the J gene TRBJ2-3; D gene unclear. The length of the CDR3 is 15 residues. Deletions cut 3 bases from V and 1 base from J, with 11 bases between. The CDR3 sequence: CASSFGRPGTDTQYF. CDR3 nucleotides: TGTGCCAGCAGTTTTGGGCGCCCGGGCACAGATACGCAGTATTTT.

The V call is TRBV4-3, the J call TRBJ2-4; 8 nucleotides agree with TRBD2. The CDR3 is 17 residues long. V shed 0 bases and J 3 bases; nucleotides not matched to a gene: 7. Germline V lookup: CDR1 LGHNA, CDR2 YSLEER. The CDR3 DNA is TGCGCCAGCAGCCAAGATTTATTGGGGACTAGCAAAAACATTCAGTACTTC. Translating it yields CASSQDLLGTSKNIQYF.

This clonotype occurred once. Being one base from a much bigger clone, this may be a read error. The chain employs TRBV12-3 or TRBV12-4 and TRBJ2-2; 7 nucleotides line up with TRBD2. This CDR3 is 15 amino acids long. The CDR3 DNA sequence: TGTGCCGGCAGTTCCGGGACTACGACTCCCGGGGAGCTGTTTTTT. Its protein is CAGSSGTTTPGELFF.

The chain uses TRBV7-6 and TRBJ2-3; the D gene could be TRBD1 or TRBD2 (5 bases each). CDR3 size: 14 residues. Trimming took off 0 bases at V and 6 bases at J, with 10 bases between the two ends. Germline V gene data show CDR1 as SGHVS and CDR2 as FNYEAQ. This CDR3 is CASSLAGWGDTQYF. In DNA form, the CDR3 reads TGTGCCAGCAGCTTAGCGGGATGGGGGGATACGCAGTATTTT.

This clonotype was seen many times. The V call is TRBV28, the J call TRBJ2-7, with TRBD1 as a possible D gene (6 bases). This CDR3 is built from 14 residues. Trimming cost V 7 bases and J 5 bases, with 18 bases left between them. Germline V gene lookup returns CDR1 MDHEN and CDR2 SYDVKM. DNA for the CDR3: TGTGCCAGCAACCCTAGAGACAGGATCCACGAGCAGTACTTC. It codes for CASNPRDRIHEQYF.

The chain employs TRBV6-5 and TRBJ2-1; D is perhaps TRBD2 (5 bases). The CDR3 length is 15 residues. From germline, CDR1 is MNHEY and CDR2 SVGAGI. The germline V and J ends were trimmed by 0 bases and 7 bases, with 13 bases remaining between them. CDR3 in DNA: TGTGCCAGCAGTTACTCCTCCCGGGGAGATAATGAGCAGTTCTTC. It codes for CASSYSSRGDNEQFF.

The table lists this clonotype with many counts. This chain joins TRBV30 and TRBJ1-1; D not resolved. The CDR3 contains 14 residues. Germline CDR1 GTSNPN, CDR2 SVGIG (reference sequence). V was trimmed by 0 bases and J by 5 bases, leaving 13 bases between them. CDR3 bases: TGTGCCTGGAGTGTACATGAGGGAGGGACTGAAGCTTTCTTT. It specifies CAWSVHEGGTEAFF.

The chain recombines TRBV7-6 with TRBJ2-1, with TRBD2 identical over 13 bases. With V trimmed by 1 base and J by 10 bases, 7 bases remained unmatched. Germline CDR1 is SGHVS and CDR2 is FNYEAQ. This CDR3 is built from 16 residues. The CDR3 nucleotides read TGTGCCAGCAGCTTAGGGGCCACTAGCGGGGGGGTCGAGCAGTTCTTC. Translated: CASSLGATSGGVEQFF.

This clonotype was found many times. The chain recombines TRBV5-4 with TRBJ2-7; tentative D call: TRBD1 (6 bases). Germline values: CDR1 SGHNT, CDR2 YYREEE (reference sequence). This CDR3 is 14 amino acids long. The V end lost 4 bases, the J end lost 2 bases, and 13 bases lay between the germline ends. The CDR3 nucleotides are TGTGCCAGCAGCGGAGCGGACAGCCCCTACGAGCAGTACTTC. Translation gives CASSGADSPYEQYF.

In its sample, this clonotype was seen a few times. Here the CDR3 DNA reads TGTGCCAGCAGCTTAGACGTGTACACAGATACGCAGTATTTT. Protein: CASSLDVYTDTQYF. This sequence joins TRBV7-9 and TRBJ2-3; D unclear. V was clipped by 1 base and J by 2 bases, with 7 bases between them. The CDR3 extends over 14 amino acids. Germline V lookup: CDR1 SEHNR, CDR2 FQNEAQ (reference sequence).

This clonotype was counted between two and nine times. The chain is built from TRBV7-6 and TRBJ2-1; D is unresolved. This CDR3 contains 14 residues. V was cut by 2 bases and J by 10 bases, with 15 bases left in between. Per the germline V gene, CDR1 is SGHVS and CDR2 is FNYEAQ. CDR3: CASSLSGGPGEQFF. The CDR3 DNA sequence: TGTGCCAGCAGCTTATCCGGCGGACCTGGGGAGCAGTTCTTC. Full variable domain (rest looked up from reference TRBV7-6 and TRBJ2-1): GAGVSQSPRYKVTKRGQDVALRCDPISGHVSLYWYRQALGQGPEFLTYFNYEAQQDKSGLPNDRFSAERPEGSISTLTIQRTEQRDSAMYRCASSLSGGPGEQFFGPGTRLTVL.

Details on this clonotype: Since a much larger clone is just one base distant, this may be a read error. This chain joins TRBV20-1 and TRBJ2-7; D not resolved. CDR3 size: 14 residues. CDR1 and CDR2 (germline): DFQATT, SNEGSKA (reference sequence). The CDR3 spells CSAREVGVYYERYF. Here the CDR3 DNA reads TGCAGTGCTAGAGAGGTTGGGGTTTACTACGAGCGGTACTTC.

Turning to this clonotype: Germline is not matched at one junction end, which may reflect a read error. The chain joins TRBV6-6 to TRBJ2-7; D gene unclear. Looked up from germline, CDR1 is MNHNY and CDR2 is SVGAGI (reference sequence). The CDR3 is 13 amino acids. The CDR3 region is CASSYSQSCEQYF. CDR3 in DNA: TGTGCCAGCAGTTACTCACAGTCCTGCGAGCAGTACTTC.